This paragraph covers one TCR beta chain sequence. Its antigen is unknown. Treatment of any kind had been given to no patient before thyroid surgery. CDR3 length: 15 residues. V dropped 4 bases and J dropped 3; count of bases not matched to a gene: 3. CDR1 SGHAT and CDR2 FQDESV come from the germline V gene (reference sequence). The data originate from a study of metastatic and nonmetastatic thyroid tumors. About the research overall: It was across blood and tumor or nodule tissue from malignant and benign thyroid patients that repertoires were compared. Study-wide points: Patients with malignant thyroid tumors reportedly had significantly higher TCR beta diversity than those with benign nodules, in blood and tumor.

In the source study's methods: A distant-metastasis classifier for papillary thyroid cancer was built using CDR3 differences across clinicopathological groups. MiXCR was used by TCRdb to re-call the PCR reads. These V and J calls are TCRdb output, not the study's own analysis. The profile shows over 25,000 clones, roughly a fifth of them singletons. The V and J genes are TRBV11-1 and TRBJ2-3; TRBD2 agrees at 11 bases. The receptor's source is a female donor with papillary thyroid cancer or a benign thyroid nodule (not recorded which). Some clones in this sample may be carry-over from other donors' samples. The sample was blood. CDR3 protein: CASSYGTSGTDTQYF. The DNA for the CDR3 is TGTGCCAGCAGCTACGGGACTAGCGGTACAGATACGCAGTATTTT.